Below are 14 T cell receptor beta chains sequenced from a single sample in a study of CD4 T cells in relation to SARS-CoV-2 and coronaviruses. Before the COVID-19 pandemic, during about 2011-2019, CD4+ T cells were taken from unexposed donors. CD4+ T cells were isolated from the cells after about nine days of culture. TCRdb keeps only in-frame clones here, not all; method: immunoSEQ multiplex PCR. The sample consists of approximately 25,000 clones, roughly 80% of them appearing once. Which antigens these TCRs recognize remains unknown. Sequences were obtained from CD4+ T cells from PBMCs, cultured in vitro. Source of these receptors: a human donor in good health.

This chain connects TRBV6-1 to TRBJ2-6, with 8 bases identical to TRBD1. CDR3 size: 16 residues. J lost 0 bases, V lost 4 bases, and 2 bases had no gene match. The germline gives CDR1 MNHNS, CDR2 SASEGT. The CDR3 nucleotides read TGTGCCAGCAGTGGCACAGGGGGCTCTGGGGCCAACGTCCTGACTTTC. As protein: CASSGTGGSGANVLTF.

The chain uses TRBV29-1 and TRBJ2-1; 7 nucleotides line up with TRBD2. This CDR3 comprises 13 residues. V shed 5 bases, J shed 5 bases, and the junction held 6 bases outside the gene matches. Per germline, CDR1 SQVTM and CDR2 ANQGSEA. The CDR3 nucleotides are TGCAGCGTTCAACTAGCGAGCGACAATGAGCAGTTCTTC. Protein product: CSVQLASDNEQFF.

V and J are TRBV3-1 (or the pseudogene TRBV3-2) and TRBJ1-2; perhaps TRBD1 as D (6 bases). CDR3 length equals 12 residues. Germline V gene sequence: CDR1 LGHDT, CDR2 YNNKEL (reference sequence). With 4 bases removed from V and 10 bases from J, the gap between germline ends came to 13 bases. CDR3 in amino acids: CASSPSTGLYTF. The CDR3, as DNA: TGTGCCAGCAGCCCTAGTACAGGGCTCTACACCTTC.

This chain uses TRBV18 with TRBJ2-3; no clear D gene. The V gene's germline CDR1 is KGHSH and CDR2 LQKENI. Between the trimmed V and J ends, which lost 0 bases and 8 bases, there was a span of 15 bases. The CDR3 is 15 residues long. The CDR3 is CASSPPLTDLTTQYF. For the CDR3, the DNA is TGTGCCAGCTCACCACCTCTGACTGACCTTACTACGCAGTATTTT.

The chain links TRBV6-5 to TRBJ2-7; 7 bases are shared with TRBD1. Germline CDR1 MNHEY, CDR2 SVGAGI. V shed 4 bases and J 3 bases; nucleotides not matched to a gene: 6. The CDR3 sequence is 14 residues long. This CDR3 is CASSSLTGNYEQYF. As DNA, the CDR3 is TGTGCCAGCAGTTCTCTGACAGGGAACTACGAGCAGTACTTC.

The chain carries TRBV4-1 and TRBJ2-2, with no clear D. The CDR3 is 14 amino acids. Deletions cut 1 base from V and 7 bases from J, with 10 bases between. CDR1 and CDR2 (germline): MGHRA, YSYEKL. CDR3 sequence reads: CASSQAGYNGELFF. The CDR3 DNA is TGCGCCAGCAGCCAAGCAGGTTATAACGGGGAGCTGTTTTTT.

The CDR3 protein is CASSYGRGANYGYTF. CDR3 DNA: TGTGCCAGCAGTTACGGGAGGGGAGCTAACTATGGCTACACCTTC. V and J are TRBV6-5 and TRBJ1-2, with a tentative D call TRBD1 (5 bases). The CDR3 is made up of 15 amino acids. V was cut by 2 bases and J by 0 bases, with 10 bases left in between. Germline assignment: CDR1 MNHEY and CDR2 SVGAGI.

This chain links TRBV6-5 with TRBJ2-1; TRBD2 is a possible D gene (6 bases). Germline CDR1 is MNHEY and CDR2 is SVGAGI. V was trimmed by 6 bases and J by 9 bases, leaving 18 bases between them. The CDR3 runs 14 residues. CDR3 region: CASSVASERSEQFF. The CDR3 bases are TGTGCCAGCAGCGTTGCTAGCGAAAGAAGTGAGCAGTTCTTC.

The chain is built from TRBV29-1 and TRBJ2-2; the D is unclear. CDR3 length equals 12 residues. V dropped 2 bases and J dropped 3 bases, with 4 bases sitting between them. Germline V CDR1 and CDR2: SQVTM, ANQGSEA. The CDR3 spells CSVERDTGELFF. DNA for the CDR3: TGCAGCGTTGAAAGGGACACCGGGGAGCTGTTTTTT.

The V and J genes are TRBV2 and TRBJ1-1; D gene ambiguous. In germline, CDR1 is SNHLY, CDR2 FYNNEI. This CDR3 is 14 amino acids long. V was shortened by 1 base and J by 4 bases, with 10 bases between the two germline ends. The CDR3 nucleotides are TGTGCCAGCAGTGAAGAAAGGGCTTCCACTGAAGCTTTCTTT. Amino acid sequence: CASSEERASTEAFF.

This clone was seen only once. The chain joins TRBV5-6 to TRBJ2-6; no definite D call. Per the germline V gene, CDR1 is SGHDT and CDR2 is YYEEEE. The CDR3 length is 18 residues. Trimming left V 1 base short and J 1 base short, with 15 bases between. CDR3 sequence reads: CASSLLETYQSGANVLTF. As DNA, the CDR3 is TGTGCCAGCAGCTTGTTAGAAACGTACCAATCTGGGGCCAACGTCCTGACTTTC.

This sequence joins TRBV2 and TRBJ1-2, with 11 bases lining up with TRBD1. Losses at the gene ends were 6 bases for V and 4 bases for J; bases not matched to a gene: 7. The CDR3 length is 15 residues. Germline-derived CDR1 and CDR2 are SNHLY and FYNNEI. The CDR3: CASRFPGTGGYGYTF. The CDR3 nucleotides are TGTGCCAGCAGGTTCCCTGGGACAGGGGGCTATGGCTACACCTTC. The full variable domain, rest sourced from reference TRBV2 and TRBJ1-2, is EPEVTQTPSHQVTQMGQEVILRCVPISNHLYFYWYRQILGQKVEFLVSFYNNEISEKSEIFDDQFSVERPDGSNFTLKIRSTKLEDSAMYFCASRFPGTGGYGYTFGSGTRLTVV.

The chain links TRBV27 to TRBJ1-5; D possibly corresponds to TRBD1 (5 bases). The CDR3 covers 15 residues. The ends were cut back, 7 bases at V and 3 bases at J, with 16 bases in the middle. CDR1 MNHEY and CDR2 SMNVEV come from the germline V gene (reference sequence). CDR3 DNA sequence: TGTGCCAGCACCGCTAACCAGGGAGCCAATCAGCCCCAGCATTTT. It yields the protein CASTANQGANQPQHF.

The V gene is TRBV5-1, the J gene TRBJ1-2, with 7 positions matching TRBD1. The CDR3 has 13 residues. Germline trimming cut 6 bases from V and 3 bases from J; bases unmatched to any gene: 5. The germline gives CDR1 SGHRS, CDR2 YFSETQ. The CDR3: CASTPDRDYGYTF. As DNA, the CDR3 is TGCGCCAGCACCCCCGACAGGGACTATGGCTACACCTTC.